Presented here are 23 T cell receptor beta chains from one specimen sequenced in a study of a mutant IDH1 vaccine in newly diagnosed glioma. Data came from immunoSEQ multiplex PCR; TCRdb stores just in-frame clones and leaves some out. Seen here are tens of thousands of clones, around 82% observed once, and the top ten hold approximately 3.1%. For these TCRs, the target antigens are not known. The time point: week 5, during vaccination. Vaccination comprised doses that each held 300 ug of mutant IDH1 20-mer peptide, plus topical imiquimod. The source was PBMCs, collected from a glioma patient whose treatment included an IDH1 peptide vaccine. The source is a woman younger than 30 with glioma. Some clones in this sample may be carry-over from other donors' samples.

This chain connects TRBV7-2 to TRBJ1-2; 8 positions match TRBD1. The CDR3 runs to 14 residues. The germline gives CDR1 SGHTA, CDR2 FQGNSA. V was pared by 2 bases and J by 4 bases, with 3 bases of the junction left unmatched. The CDR3 sequence is CASSLSTGGYGYTF. The CDR3, as DNA: TGTGCCAGCAGCTTATCCACAGGGGGCTATGGCTACACCTTC.

The chain joins TRBV25-1 to TRBJ2-2, with D hard to call. Germline lookup yields CDR1 MGHDK and CDR2 SYGVNS. Trimming pared 7 bases from V and 7 bases from J, leaving 10 bases between. This CDR3 spans 12 amino acids. CDR3 DNA: TGTGCCAGCACTTACACCATCGGGGAGCTGTTTTTT. The encoded protein is CASTYTIGELFF.

The genes are TRBV2 and TRBJ2-5; 7 nucleotides agree with TRBD2. CDR3 length: 14 amino acids. Germline V CDR1 and CDR2: SNHLY, FYNNEI. Trimming removed 7 bases from V and 7 bases from J; junction bases left unmatched: 12. DNA of the CDR3: TGTGCCAGCATCCCGGCTAGCGGCCAGGGGACCCAGTACTTC. Amino acids: CASIPASGQGTQYF.

This chain uses TRBV6-1 with TRBJ2-7; D is undetermined. Germline V gene sequence: CDR1 MNHNS, CDR2 SASEGT. CDR3 size: 12 residues. The ends were cut back, 7 bases at V and 4 bases at J, with 11 bases in the middle. CDR3 loop: CASNPPGYEQYF. CDR3 nucleotide sequence: TGTGCCAGCAATCCCCCTGGGTACGAGCAGTACTTC.

This clone is a singleton in its sample. CDR3 residues: CASSLEASYEQYF. The CDR3 DNA follows: TGCGCCAGCAGCTTGGAGGCGTCCTACGAGCAGTACTTC. The gene calls are TRBV5-1 and TRBJ2-7; D remains ambiguous. Germline lookup yields CDR1 SGHRS and CDR2 YFSETQ. The ends were cut back, 0 bases at V and 1 base at J, with 5 bases in the middle. The CDR3 extends over 13 amino acids. The complete variable domain, with remaining parts taken from reference TRBV5-1 and TRBJ2-7, reads KAGVTQTPRYLIKTRGQQVTLSCSPISGHRSVSWYQQTPGQGLQFLFEYFSETQRNKGNFPGRFSGRQFSNSRSEMNVSTLELGDSALYLCASSLEASYEQYFGPGTRLTVT.

This rearrangement joins TRBV19 to TRBJ2-7, with D tentatively TRBD1 (6 bases). This CDR3 has 14 amino acids. Per germline, CDR1 LNHDA and CDR2 SQIVND (reference sequence). Trimming cost V 3 bases and J 0 bases, with 9 bases left between them. CDR3 amino acids: CASSIDRSSYEQYF. The CDR3 DNA reads TGTGCCAGTAGTATCGACAGGTCCTCCTACGAGCAGTACTTC.

The chain employs TRBV29-1 and TRBJ2-5; D remains ambiguous. Germline V lookup: CDR1 SQVTM, CDR2 ANQGSEA. The V gene lost 4 bases and the J gene lost 5 bases, with 11 bases spanning the gap. The CDR3 loop spans 12 amino acids. The chain's CDR3 is CSVGGGFETQYF. The CDR3 coding sequence is TGCAGCGTTGGGGGTGGGTTCGAGACCCAGTACTTC.

The chain carries TRBV19 and TRBJ2-4; TRBD1 might be the D (5 bases). Germline CDR1 reads LNHDA; CDR2 reads SQIVND (reference sequence). V was pared by 5 bases and J by 8 bases, with 16 bases between. This CDR3 comprises 14 residues. CDR3 sequence (DNA): TGTGCCAGTAGTGTCGACAGCCATGGGGACATTCAGTACTTC. It codes for CASSVDSHGDIQYF.

The chain carries TRBV14 and TRBJ2-1; 12 bases agree with TRBD2. CDR3 length: 17 amino acids. J lost 9 bases, V lost 0 bases, and 9 bases had no gene match. Germline V lookup: CDR1 SGHDN, CDR2 FVKESK. CDR3 coding DNA: TGTGCCAGCAGCCAAGATCTTCTAACTAGCGGGAGGACTGAGCAGTTCTTC. It yields the protein CASSQDLLTSGRTEQFF.

The chain joins TRBV7-8 to TRBJ1-2; no firm D call. Germline CDR1 is SGHVS and CDR2 is FQNEAQ. The V and J ends lost 2 bases and 8 bases respectively, with 18 bases between them. This CDR3 spans 15 amino acids. The CDR3 sequence: CASSLRLVRAGGYTF. The CDR3 nucleotides read TGTGCCAGCAGCTTACGGCTTGTTCGAGCGGGGGGCTACACCTTC.

The chain joins TRBV2 to TRBJ2-3, with D possibly being TRBD2 (6 bases). This CDR3 spans 15 amino acids. The germline CDR1 and CDR2 sequences are SNHLY and FYNNEI. V was pared by 1 base and J by 0 bases, with 8 bases between. The CDR3 nucleotides are TGTGCCAGCAGTGAAGGACTAGTAAGCACAGATACGCAGTATTTT. This translates into CASSEGLVSTDTQYF.

This sequence joins TRBV19 and TRBJ2-5; 7 bases line up with TRBD2. Trimming at V came to 4 bases and at J to 5 bases, leaving 13 bases not matched to a gene. In germline, CDR1 is LNHDA, CDR2 SQIVND (reference sequence). The CDR3 is made up of 16 amino acids. The CDR3 DNA reads TGTGCCAGTAGTAACGTCGGGGGAGGGAGTGGGGAGACCCAGTACTTC. Translated, it gives CASSNVGGGSGETQYF.

The chain links TRBV5-4 to TRBJ1-2; no clear D. The CDR3 extends over 13 amino acids. The germline gives CDR1 SGHNT, CDR2 YYREEE (reference sequence). The V end lost 4 bases, the J end lost 1 base, and 8 bases lay between the germline ends. CDR3 region: CASSPDGNYGYTF. In DNA, the CDR3 is TGTGCCAGCAGCCCGGACGGTAACTATGGCTACACCTTC. Full variable domain (outside the CDR3, taken from reference TRBV5-4 and TRBJ1-2): ETGVTQSPTHLIKTRGQQVTLRCSSQSGHNTVSWYQQALGQGPQFIFQYYREEENGRGNFPPRFSGLQFPNYSSELNVNALELDDSALYLCASSPDGNYGYTFGSGTRLTVV.

This clone was detected once. This sequence joins TRBV5-4 and TRBJ2-7, with D maybe TRBD2 (5 bases). This CDR3 has 18 residues. Trimming stripped 2 bases from V and 2 bases from J, with 23 bases between. Germline V gives CDR1 SGHNT, CDR2 YYREEE (reference sequence). The CDR3 DNA is TGTGCCAGCAGCTTTGGGCCCGCGGACTGGTATTATACCTACGAGCAGTACTTC. Translated, it gives CASSFGPADWYYTYEQYF.

The chain employs TRBV11-2 and TRBJ1-1, with 9 bases identical to TRBD1. This CDR3 region has 14 residues. Germline V gene data show CDR1 as SGHAT and CDR2 as FQNNGV. Trimming cost V 5 bases and J 7 bases; bases outside gene matches: 8. The CDR3 reads CASSRDRASVEAFF. CDR3 sequence (DNA): TGTGCCAGCAGCCGGGACAGGGCTTCGGTTGAAGCTTTCTTT.

The chain is built from TRBV20-1 and TRBJ2-2; 7 nucleotides match TRBD1. The CDR3 length is 11 residues. V lost 6 bases to trimming and J lost 10 bases; unmatched junction nucleotides: 5. Looked up from germline, CDR1 is DFQATT and CDR2 is SNEGSKA (reference sequence). CDR3: CSAKTGVELFF. The CDR3 region has the DNA TGCAGTGCCAAAACAGGGGTGGAGCTGTTTTTT.

The chain uses TRBV7-2 and TRBJ2-5; either TRBD1 or TRBD2 may fit D (6 bases each). This CDR3 contains 15 residues. CDR1 is SGHTA and CDR2 is FQGNSA in the germline V gene. Trimming cost V 5 bases and J 2 bases, with 15 bases left between them. CDR3 in DNA: TGTGCCAGCAGCCCCCCGGGGGCCCGGCAAGAGACCCAGTACTTC. This sequence encodes CASSPPGARQETQYF. Using reference TRBV7-2 and TRBJ2-5 for the parts outside the CDR3, the full variable domain is GAGVSQSPSNKVTEKGKDVELRCDPISGHTALYWYRQSLGQGLEFLIYFQGNSAPDKSGLPSDRFSAERTGGSVSTLTIQRTQQEDSAVYLCASSPPGARQETQYFGPGTRLLVL.

The rearrangement uses TRBV7-9 and TRBJ1-5; D is ambiguous. The CDR3 totals 15 residues. Trimming stripped 3 bases from V and 2 bases from J, with 11 bases between. CDR1 SEHNR and CDR2 FQNEAQ come from the germline V gene (reference sequence). The CDR3 coding sequence is TGTGCCAGCAGCTTGGAGGGCAGAGGCAATCAGCCCCAGCATTTT. Translation gives CASSLEGRGNQPQHF.

V gene TRBV19 combines with J gene TRBJ2-7; D gene ambiguous. The CDR3 contains 12 residues. Trimming took off 10 bases at V and 3 bases at J, with 13 bases between the two ends. Per germline, CDR1 LNHDA and CDR2 SQIVND (reference sequence). For the CDR3, the DNA is TGTGCCACCGCGCGGATAGGCTACGAGCAGTACTTC. As protein: CATARIGYEQYF.

This chain links TRBV5-8 with TRBJ2-7; D ambiguous. This CDR3 has 14 residues. Germline CDR1 reads SGHTS; CDR2 reads YDEGEE. The V and J ends lost 4 bases and 2 bases respectively, with 13 bases between them. The CDR3 loop reads CASSVRLIPYEQYF. CDR3 DNA: TGTGCCAGCAGCGTTCGGCTCATCCCCTACGAGCAGTACTTC.

J is TRBJ1-5 and V is TRBV4-1, with D hard to call. The ends were cut back, 0 bases at V and 6 bases at J, with 6 bases in the middle. This CDR3 has 13 amino acids. Germline V CDR1 and CDR2: MGHRA, YSYEKL. The CDR3 DNA follows: TGCGCCAGCAGCCAAGATGGTGGTCAGCCCCAGCATTTT. Its translation is CASSQDGGQPQHF.

The chain recombines TRBV2 with TRBJ1-5; the D gene is possibly TRBD1 (5 bases). CDR1 is SNHLY and CDR2 is FYNNEI in the germline V gene. The CDR3 runs 13 residues. Trimming left V 2 bases short and J 7 bases short, with 9 bases between. CDR3 loop: CASSEKGSQPQHF. In DNA form, the CDR3 reads TGTGCCAGCAGTGAAAAGGGGAGCCAGCCCCAGCATTTT.

In its sample, this clone was seen once. The rearrangement links TRBV2 to TRBJ1-1; tentatively, D is TRBD1 (5 bases). Germline V gene lookup returns CDR1 SNHLY and CDR2 FYNNEI. The CDR3 runs 14 residues. V dropped 7 bases and J dropped 3 bases, with 15 bases sitting between them. The CDR3: CASIRGFTDTEAFF. The CDR3 DNA sequence: TGTGCCAGCATTAGGGGTTTTACGGACACTGAAGCTTTCTTT. Filled out from reference TRBV2 and TRBJ1-1, the complete variable domain reads EPEVTQTPSHQVTQMGQEVILRCVPISNHLYFYWYRQILGQKVEFLVSFYNNEISEKSEIFDDQFSVERPDGSNFTLKIRSTKLEDSAMYFCASIRGFTDTEAFFGQGTRLTVV.